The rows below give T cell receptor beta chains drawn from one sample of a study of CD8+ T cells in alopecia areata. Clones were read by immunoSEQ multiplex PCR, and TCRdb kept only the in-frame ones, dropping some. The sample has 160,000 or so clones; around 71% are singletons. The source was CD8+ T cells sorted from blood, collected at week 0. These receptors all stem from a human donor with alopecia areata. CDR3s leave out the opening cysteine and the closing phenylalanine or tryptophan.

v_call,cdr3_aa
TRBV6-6,ASSSRSGGYIDTQY
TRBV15,ATSRGREAF
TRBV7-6,ASSPRLAGGDNEQF
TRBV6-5,ASSDRGSLEAF
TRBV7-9,ASSPTGSDTQY
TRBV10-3,ATGIGETGGGSYNEQF
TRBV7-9,ASFEGVARGYT
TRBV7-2,ASSLGTSGGKNIQY
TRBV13,ASSSSGRNYEQY
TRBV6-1,ASRADRDRQPQH
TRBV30,AWSFNTEAF
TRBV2,ASPNLGQGAEKNTEAF
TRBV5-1,ASSFGQEGTNEQF
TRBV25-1,ASRWGREEQY
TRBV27,ASYQGANDEQY
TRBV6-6,ASSYSSGDPYEQY
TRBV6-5,ASSHNYEQY
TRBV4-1,ASSQGLFDEQF
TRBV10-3,AISESRRGEPSQETQY
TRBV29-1,SVDYGEGRSQH
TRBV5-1,ASSLIGENGLDTQY
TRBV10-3,AIPAAAGNTIY
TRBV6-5,ASSFRDPNYGYT
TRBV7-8,ASSGELAGGSGDTQY
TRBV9,ASSPRTGNYGYT
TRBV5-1,ASSLYTGNYNEQF
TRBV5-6,ASSVGTGDKNIQY
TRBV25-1,ASSEQLNTEAF
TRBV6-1,ASSETIARDRDDNTEAF
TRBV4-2,ASSPWDLATDTQY
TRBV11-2,ASSLGLDIETQY
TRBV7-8,ASSLHSFAGANVLT
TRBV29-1,SVGTGQETQY
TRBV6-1,ASSEGGLASYEQY
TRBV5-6,ASSLVREGGDEQF
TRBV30,ACPGGVVTEAF
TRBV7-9,ASSRSDRGLGGYT
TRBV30,AWSVLTSPSAEQF